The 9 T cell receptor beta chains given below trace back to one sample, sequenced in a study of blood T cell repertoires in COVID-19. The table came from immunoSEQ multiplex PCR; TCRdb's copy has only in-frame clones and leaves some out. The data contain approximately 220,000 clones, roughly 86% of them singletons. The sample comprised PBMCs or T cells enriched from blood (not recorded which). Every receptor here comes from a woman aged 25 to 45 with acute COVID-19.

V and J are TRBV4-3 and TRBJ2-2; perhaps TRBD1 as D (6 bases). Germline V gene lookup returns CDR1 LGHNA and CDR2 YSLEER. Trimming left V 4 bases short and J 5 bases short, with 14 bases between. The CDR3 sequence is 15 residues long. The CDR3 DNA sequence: TGCGCCAGCAGCCCCCCGGACAGACAAACCGGGGAGCTGTTTTTT. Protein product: CASSPPDRQTGELFF.

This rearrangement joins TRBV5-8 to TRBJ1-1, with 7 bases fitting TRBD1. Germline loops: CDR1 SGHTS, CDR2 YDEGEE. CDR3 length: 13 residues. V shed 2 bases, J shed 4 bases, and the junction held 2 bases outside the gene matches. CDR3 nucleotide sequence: TGTGCCAGCAGCTTTGACAGGGTCACTGAAGCTTTCTTT. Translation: CASSFDRVTEAFF. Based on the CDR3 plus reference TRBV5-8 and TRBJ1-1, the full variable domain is EAGVTQSPTHLIKTRGQQATLRCSPISGHTSVYWYQQALGLGLQFLLWYDEGEERNRGNFPPRFSGRQFPNYSSELNVNALELEDSALYLCASSFDRVTEAFFGQGTRLTVV.

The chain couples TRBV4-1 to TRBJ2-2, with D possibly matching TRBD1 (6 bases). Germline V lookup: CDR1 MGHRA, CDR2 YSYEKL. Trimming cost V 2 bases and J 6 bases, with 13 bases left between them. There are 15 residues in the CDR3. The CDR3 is CASSQTYRESGELFF. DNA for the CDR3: TGCGCCAGCAGCCAAACCTACAGGGAATCCGGGGAGCTGTTTTTT.

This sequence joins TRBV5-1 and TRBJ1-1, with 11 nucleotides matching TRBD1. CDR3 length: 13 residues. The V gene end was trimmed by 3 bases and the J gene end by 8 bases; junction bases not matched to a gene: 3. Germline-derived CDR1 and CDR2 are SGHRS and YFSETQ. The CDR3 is CASSSGQGDEAFF. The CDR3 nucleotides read TGCGCCAGCAGCTCGGGACAGGGGGACGAAGCTTTCTTT.

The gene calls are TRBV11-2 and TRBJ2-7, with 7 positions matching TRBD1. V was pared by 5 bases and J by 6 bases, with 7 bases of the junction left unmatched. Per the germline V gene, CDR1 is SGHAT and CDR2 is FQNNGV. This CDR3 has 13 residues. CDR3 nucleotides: TGTGCCAGCAGCCCCCGACAGGGAACCGAGCAGTACTTC. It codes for CASSPRQGTEQYF.

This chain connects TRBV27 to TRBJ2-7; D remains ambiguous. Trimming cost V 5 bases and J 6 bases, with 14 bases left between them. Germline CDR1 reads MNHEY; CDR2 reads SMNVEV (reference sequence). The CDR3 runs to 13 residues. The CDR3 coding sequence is TGTGCCAGCAGTCTACTTTCGAGATCCGAGCAGTACTTC. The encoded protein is CASSLLSRSEQYF.

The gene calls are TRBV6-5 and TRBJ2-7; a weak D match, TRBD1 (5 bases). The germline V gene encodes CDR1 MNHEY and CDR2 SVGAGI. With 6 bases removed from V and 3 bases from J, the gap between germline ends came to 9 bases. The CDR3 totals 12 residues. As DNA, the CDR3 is TGTGCCAGCAGACAGGCCGGCTACGAGCAGTACTTC. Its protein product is CASRQAGYEQYF.

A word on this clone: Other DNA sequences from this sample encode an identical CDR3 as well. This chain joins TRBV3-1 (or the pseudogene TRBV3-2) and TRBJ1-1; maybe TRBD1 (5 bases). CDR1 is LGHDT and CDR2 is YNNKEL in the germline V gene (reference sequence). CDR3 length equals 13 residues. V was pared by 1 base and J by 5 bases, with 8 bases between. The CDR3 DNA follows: TGTGCCAGCAGCCAAGTGGGGGGAACTGAAGCTTTCTTT. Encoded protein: CASSQVGGTEAFF.

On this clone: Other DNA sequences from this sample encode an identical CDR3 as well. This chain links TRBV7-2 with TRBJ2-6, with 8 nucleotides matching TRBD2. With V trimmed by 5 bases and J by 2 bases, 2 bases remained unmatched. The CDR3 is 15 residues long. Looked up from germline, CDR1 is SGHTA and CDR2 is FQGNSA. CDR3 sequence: CASSPGGAGANVLTF. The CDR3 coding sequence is TGTGCCAGCAGCCCGGGGGGGGCTGGGGCCAACGTCCTGACTTTC.